What follows are 3 T cell receptor beta chains derived from one specimen sequenced in a study of T cells in women clearing cervical HPV infection. The method was immunoSEQ multiplex PCR; TCRdb's version includes in-frame clones alone and lacks a portion of them. The sample's table shows more than 20,000 clones. The sample comprised blood buffy coat. The source of these receptors is a woman aged 18-70 years with a cervical HPV16 infection that either progressed to CIN3+ or cleared (not recorded which).

A remark on this clone: The observed sequence ends 3 residues before the CDR3 terminus, with the missing tail filled in from the germline J gene. The V gene is TRBV2, the J gene TRBJ2-3, with TRBD1 as a possible D gene (5 bases). This CDR3 spans 14 amino acids. CDR1 and CDR2 from the germline V gene are SNHLY and FYNNEI. Trimming cost V 6 bases and J 0 bases, with 10 bases left between them. CDR3 DNA, as far as it was read: TGTGCCAGCAGCGTCAGGGCTAGCACAGATACG. This sequence encodes CASSVRASTDT. The CDR3 reads in full as CASSVRASTDTQYF.

On this clone itself: The sequenced fragment ends 3 residues before the CDR3 boundary, so the rest is inferred from the germline J gene. The V and J genes are TRBV2 and TRBJ2-1; 7 nucleotides align to TRBD1. The length of the CDR3 is 16 residues. Unmatched junction bases numbered 15, after V lost 6 bases and J lost 7 bases. Germline CDR1 SNHLY, CDR2 FYNNEI. The chain's CDR3 is CASRQSDRALGNEQFF. The part of the CDR3 DNA that was read is TGTGCCAGCAGACAATCTGACAGGGCCCTTGGGAATGAG.

As concerns this clone: The read stops 3 residues short of the end of the CDR3; the missing end is completed from the germline J gene. The rearrangement uses TRBV19 and TRBJ2-3, with a possible D match to TRBD2 (5 bases). CDR1 and CDR2 from the germline V gene are LNHDA and SQIVND (reference sequence). With 10 bases removed from V and 0 bases from J, the gap between germline ends came to 14 bases. This CDR3 is 14 amino acids long. The CDR3 DNA, read in part, is TGTGCCACCAAGCGGAGCCCTAGCACAGATACG. Amino acid sequence: CATKRSPSTDT. The complete CDR3 sequence is CATKRSPSTDTQYF.